One sample yielded the 6 T cell receptor beta chains listed below, sequenced in a study of T cells in narcolepsy. Measured with immunoSEQ multiplex PCR; TCRdb has only the in-frame clones, and not every one. This table holds fewer than 30,000 clones, 85% to 90% found once. The source material was CD45RA- memory CD4+ T cells from PBMCs. These receptor sequences come from a human donor with narcolepsy.

This chain uses TRBV18 with TRBJ1-1; TRBD1 matches 7 bases. Germline lookup yields CDR1 KGHSH and CDR2 LQKENI. With 4 bases clipped from V and 1 base from J, the junction kept 12 bases outside the gene matches. This CDR3 comprises 17 residues. In DNA, the CDR3 is TGTGCCAGCTCACTGCCCCGCCTGACAGGGAGGAACACTGAAGCTTTCTTT. It specifies CASSLPRLTGRNTEAFF.

This sequence joins TRBV19 and TRBJ2-7, with D unclear. The V gene lost 1 base and the J gene lost 4 bases, with 14 bases spanning the gap. CDR1 and CDR2 (germline): LNHDA, SQIVND (reference sequence). CDR3 size: 15 residues. Here the CDR3 DNA reads TGTGCCAGTAGTATAGGCCCTCTAAGTATATACGAGCAGTACTTC. Amino acids: CASSIGPLSIYEQYF.

V is TRBV6-5 and J is TRBJ2-1, with D tentatively TRBD2 (6 bases). The ends were cut back, 5 bases at V and 0 bases at J, with 11 bases in the middle. Germline-derived CDR1 and CDR2 are MNHEY and SVGAGI. The CDR3 contains 15 residues. The CDR3 coding sequence is TGTGCCAGCAGTCGGGGGAGTAGCTCCTACAATGAGCAGTTCTTC. The encoded protein is CASSRGSSSYNEQFF.

V usage is TRBV25-1 and J usage is TRBJ2-7; 10 bases are shared with TRBD2. The CDR3 extends over 15 amino acids. CDR1 is MGHDK and CDR2 is SYGVNS in the germline V gene. Trimming at V came to 4 bases and at J to 3 bases, leaving 6 bases not matched to a gene. The CDR3 DNA sequence: TGTGCCAGCAGTGGGGGACTAGCGAGCAACTACGAGCAGTACTTC. Its translation is CASSGGLASNYEQYF.

The gene calls are TRBV7-7 and TRBJ2-2, with a possible D match to TRBD1 (5 bases). Per the germline V gene, CDR1 is SSHAT and CDR2 is FNYEAQ (reference sequence). V lost 1 base and J lost 4, with 13 bases in between. This CDR3 has 16 amino acids. CDR3 nucleotides: TGTGCCAGCAGCTTAGACACCCCAGGGATCACCGGGGAGCTGTTTTTT. Amino acids: CASSLDTPGITGELFF. Full variable domain (remainder filled in from reference TRBV7-7 and TRBJ2-2): GAGVSQSPRYKVTKRGQDVTLRCDPISSHATLYWYQQALGQGPEFLTYFNYEAQPDKSGLPSDRFSAERPEGSISTLTIQRTEQRDSAMYRCASSLDTPGITGELFFGEGSRLTVL.

In this sample, this clone turned up once. This sequence joins TRBV11-2 and TRBJ2-1; 10 bases align to TRBD2. Germline CDR1 reads SGHAT; CDR2 reads FQNNGV. The CDR3 length is 16 residues. Trimming cost V 0 bases and J 12 bases; bases outside gene matches: 11. CDR3 nucleotide sequence: TGTGCCAGCAGCTTAGAACTAGCGGGAATGATAGGAGGGCAGTTCTTC. This sequence encodes CASSLELAGMIGGQFF.